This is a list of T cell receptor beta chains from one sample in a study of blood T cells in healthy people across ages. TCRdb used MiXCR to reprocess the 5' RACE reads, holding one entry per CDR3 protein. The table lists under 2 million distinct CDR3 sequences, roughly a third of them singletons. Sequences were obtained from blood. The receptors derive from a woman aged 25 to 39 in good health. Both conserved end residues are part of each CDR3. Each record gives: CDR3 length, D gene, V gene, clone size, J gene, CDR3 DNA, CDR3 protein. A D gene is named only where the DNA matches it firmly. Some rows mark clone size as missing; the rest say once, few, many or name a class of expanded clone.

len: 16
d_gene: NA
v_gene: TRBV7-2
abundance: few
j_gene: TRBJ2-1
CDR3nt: TGTGCCAGCAGCTGGGGTGGCGGGGTCTCCTACAATGAGCAGTTCTTC
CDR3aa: CASSWGGGVSYNEQFF

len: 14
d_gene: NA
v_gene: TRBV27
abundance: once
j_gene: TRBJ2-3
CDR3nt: TGTGCCAGCAGTTTTAGGGGACACACAGATACGCAGTATTTT
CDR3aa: CASSFRGHTDTQYF

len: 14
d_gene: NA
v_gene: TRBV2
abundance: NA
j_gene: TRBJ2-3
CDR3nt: TGTGCCAGCAAGCAGGAGAAGGGGTCAGATACGCAGTATTTT
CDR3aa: CASKQEKGSDTQYF

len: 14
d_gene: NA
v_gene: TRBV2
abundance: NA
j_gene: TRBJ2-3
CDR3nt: TGTGCCAGCACAGGGACCCCCGGGGAGGATACGCAGTATTTT
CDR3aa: CASTGTPGEDTQYF

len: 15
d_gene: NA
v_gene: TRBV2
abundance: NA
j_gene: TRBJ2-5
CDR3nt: TGTGCCAGCGGAGGGGGTTTGGGACAGACCTGGGAGCAGTACTTC
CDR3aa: CASGGGLGQTWEQYF

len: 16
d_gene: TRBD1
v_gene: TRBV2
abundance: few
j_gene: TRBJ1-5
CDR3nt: TGTGCCAGCAGTAGGGGACAGGGGGAGGGCAATCAGCCCCAGCATTTT
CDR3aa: CASSRGQGEGNQPQHF

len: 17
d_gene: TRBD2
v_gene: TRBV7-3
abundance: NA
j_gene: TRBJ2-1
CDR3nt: TGTGCCAGCAGCTCGGGGACTAGCGGGAGGGCCAAAGATGAGCAGTTCTTC
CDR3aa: CASSSGTSGRAKDEQFF

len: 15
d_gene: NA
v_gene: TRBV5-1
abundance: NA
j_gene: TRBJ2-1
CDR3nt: TGCGCCAGCAGCTTACCTAGGGAATTTAGGAATGAGCAGTTCTTC
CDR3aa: CASSLPREFRNEQFF

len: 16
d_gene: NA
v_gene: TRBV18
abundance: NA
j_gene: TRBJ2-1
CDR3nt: TGTGCCAGCTCACCACCGCTGGCGTTCTCCTACAATGAGCAGTTCTTC
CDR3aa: CASSPPLAFSYNEQFF

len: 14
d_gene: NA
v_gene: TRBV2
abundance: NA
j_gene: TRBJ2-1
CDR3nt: TGTGCCAGCAGTGAACCGGCTTCCTACAATGAGCTGTTCTTC
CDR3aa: CASSEPASYNELFF

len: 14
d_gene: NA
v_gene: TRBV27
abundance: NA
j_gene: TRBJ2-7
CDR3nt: TGTGCCAGCAGTCTCCGGGACCCCTACAATGAGCAGTACTTC
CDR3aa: CASSLRDPYNEQYF

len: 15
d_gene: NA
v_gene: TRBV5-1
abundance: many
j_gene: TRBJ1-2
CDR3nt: TGCGCCAGCAGCTTGGGGCCTACAGACTACTATGGCTACACCTTC
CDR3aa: CASSLGPTDYYGYTF

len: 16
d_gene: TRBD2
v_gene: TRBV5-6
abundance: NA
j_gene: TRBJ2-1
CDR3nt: TGTGCCAGCAGCTTGTTCTCGAGCGGGAGGGGAGATGAGCAGTTCTTC
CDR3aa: CASSLFSSGRGDEQFF

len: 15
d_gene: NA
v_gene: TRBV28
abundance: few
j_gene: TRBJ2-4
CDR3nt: TGTGCCAGCAGTCTAGGAGGGGGGCAAAGGAACATTCAGTACTTC
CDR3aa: CASSLGGGQRNIQYF

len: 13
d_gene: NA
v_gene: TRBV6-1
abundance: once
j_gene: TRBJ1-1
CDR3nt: TGTGCCAGCAGTGAAGAGGGAGTCACTAAAGCTTTCTTT
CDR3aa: CASSEEGVTKAFF

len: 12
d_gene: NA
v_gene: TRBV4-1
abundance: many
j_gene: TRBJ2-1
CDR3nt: TGCGCCAGCCATCGAGATCCCAATGAGCAGTTCTTC
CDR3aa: CASHRDPNEQFF

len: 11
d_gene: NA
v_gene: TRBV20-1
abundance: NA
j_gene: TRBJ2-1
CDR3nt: TGCAGTGCTAGCAGAATCGGCGAGCAGTTCTTC
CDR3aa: CSASRIGEQFF

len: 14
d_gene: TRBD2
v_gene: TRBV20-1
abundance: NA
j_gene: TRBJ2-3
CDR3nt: TGCAGTGCCCTTCTTCGACGGGGGGAAGATACGCAGTATTTT
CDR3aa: CSALLRRGEDTQYF

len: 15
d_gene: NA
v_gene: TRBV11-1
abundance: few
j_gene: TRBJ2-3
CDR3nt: TGTGCCAGCAGCTTTTCCCCACAGGGTCAAGATACGCAGTATTTT
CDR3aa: CASSFSPQGQDTQYF

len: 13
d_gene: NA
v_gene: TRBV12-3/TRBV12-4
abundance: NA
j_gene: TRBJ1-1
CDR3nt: TGTGCCGTAACCCTACGGGGGAGCACTGAAGCTTTCTTT
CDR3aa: CAVTLRGSTEAFF

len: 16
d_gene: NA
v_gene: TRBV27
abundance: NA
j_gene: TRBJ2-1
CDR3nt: TGTGCCAGCAGTCCCCTGGGGGCTAGGTCCTACAATGAGCAGTTCTTC
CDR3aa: CASSPLGARSYNEQFF

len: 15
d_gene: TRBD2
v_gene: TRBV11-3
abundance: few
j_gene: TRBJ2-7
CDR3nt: TGTGCCAGCAGCCCTAGGGCGGGAGGAGACTACGAGCAGTACTTC
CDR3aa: CASSPRAGGDYEQYF

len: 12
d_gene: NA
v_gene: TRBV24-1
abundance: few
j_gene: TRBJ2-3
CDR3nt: TGTGCCACCAGCCTAGGTCCAGATACGCAGTATTTT
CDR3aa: CATSLGPDTQYF

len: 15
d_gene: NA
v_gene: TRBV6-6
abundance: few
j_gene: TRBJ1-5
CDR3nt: TGTGCCAGCAGCAGGGGTCATTATAGCAATCAGCCCCAGCATTTT
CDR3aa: CASSRGHYSNQPQHF

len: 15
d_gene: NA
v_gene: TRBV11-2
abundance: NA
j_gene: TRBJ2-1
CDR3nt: TGTGCCAGCAGCTTAGGGGTAGTCGGGGAGCGGGAGCAGTTCTTC
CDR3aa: CASSLGVVGEREQFF

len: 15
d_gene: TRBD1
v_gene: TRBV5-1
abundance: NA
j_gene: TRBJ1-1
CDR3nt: TGCGCCAGCATTGGAAGGGGGCATGGGAACACTGAAGCTTTCTTT
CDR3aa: CASIGRGHGNTEAFF

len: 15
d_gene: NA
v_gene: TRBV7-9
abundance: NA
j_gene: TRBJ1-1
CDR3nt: TGTGCCAGCAGCTTAGGGTTTAGTTTGATCACTGAAGCTTTCTTT
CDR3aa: CASSLGFSLITEAFF

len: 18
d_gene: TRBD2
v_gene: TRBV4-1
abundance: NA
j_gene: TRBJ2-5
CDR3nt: TGCGCCAGCAGCCATTCTGGGGGTAAGGGACTAGATCAAGAGACCCAGTACTTC
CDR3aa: CASSHSGGKGLDQETQYF

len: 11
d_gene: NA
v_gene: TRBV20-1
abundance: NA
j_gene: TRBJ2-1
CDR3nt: TGCAGTGCCCATGACAGTAATGAGCAGTTCTTC
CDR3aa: CSAHDSNEQFF

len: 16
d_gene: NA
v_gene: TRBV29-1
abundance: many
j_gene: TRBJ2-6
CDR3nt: TGCAGCGTCCGGGACTTCGAAGGTTCTGGGGCCAACGTCCTGACTTTC
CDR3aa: CSVRDFEGSGANVLTF

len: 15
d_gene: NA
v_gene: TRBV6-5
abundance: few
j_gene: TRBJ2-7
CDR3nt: TGTGCCAGCAGTTACTCGGGAGGACTACATTCTCCGCAGTACTTC
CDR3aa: CASSYSGGLHSPQYF

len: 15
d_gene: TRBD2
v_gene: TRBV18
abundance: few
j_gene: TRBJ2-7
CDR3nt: TGTGCCAGCTCACCTAGACTAGCGGGGGACAACGAGCAGTACTTC
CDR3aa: CASSPRLAGDNEQYF

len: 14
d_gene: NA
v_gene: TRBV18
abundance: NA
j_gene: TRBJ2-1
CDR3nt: TGTGCCAGCTCACCTTGGCAGGCCAACAATGAGCAGTTCTTC
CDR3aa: CASSPWQANNEQFF

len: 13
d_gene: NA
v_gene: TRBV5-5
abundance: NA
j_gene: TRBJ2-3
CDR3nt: TGTGCCAGCAGCTTACCCCTTACAGATACGCAGTATTTT
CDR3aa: CASSLPLTDTQYF

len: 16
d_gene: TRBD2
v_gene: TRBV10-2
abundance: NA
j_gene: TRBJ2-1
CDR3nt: TGCGCCAGCAGTGTGGAAAAGCGGGGAGCCTACAATGAGCAGTTCTTC
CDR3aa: CASSVEKRGAYNEQFF

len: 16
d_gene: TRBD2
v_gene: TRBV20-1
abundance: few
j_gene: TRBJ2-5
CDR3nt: TGCAGTGCTACCCCGTGGCTAGCGGGGTTTCAAGAGACCCAGTACTTC
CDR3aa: CSATPWLAGFQETQYF

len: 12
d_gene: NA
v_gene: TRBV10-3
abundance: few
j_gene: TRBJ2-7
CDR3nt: TGTGCCATCAGGTCTACAGGAGACGAGCAGTACTTC
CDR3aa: CAIRSTGDEQYF

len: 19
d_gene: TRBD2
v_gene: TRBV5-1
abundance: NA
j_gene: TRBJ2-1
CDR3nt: TGCGCCAGCAACCCAGGAGGGACTCTAGCGGGAGGCTCCTACAATGAGCAGTTCTTC
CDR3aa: CASNPGGTLAGGSYNEQFF

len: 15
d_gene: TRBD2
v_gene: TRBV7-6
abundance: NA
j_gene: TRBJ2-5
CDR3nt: TGTGCCAGCAGCCACACAGAGCGGGGGCAAGAGACCCAGTACTTC
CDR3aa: CASSHTERGQETQYF

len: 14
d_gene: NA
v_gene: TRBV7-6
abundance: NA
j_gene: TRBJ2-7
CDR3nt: TGTGCCAGCAGCGGAGACAGGTACTCCTACGAGCAGTACTTC
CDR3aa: CASSGDRYSYEQYF

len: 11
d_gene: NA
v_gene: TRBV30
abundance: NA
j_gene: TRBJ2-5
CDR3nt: TGTGCCTGGAGTGTACGTCAGACCCAGTACTTC
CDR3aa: CAWSVRQTQYF

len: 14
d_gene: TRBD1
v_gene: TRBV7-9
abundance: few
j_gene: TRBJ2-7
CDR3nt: TGTGCCAGCAGCCACCGGGACAGTCCCTACGAGCAGTACTTC
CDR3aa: CASSHRDSPYEQYF

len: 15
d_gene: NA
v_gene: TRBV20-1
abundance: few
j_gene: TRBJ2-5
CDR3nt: TGCAGTGCTAGCCCATACGGACTCCATGAAGAGACCCAGTACTTC
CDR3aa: CSASPYGLHEETQYF

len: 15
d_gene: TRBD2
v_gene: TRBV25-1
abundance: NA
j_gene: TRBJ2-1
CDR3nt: TGTGCCAGCAGTTTGGGCGGGAGTTGGGTCAATGAGCAGTTCTTC
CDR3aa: CASSLGGSWVNEQFF

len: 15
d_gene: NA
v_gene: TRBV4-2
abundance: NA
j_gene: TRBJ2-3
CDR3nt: TGTGCCAGCAGCCAACCGGACTTCCGCACAGATACGCAGTATTTT
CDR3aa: CASSQPDFRTDTQYF

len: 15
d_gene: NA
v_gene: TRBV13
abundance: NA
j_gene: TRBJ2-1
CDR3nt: TGTGCCAGCAGCTTAGCCCTCAGCAGGGGCAATGAGCGGTTCTTC
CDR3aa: CASSLALSRGNERFF

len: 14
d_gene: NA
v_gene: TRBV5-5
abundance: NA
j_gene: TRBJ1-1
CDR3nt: TGTGCCAGCAGCATAGGACTCCAGACGGCTGAAGCTTTCTTT
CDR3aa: CASSIGLQTAEAFF